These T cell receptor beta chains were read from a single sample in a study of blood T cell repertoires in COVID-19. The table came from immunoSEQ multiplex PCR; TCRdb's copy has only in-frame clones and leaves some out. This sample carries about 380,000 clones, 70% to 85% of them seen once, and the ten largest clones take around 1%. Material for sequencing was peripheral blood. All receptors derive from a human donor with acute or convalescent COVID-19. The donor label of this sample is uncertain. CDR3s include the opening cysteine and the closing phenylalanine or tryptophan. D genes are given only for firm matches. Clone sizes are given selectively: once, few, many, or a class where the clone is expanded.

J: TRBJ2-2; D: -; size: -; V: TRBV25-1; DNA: TGTGCCAGCGGCGCAACAGGGATGAAGGAAATGTTTTTT; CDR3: CASGATGMKEMFF
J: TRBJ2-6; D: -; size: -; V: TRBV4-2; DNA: TGTGCCAGCAGCCAAGGGGACACCTACTCTGGGGCCAACGTCCTGACTTTC; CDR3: CASSQGDTYSGANVLTF
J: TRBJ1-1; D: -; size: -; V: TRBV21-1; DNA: TGTGCCAGCCCCGTCCGGACAGGTCCGAACACTGAAGCTTTCTTT; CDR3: CASPVRTGPNTEAFF
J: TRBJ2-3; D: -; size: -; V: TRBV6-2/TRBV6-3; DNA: TGTGCCAGCAGTCAGGGCCGACAGAGAATAACAGATACGCAGTATTTT; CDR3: CASSQGRQRITDTQYF
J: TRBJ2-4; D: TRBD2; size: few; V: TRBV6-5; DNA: TGTGCCAGCAGTTACGGGACTAGCAAAAACATTCAGTACTTC; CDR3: CASSYGTSKNIQYF
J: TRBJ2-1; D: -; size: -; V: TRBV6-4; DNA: TGTGCCAGCAGTGACTGGCCGTTCACCAATGAGCAGTTCTTC; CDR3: CASSDWPFTNEQFF
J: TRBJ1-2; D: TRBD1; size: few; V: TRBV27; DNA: TGTGCCAGCAGTAGCTCTGCAGGGACAGTACACTATGGCTACACCTTC; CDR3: CASSSSAGTVHYGYTF
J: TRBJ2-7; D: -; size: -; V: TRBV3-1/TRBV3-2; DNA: TGTGCCAGCAGCCAAGGCCTGACTAAGTACGAGCAGTACTTC; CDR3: CASSQGLTKYEQYF
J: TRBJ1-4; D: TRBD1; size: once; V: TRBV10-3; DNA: TGTGCCATCAGTGCAAGGGGGCCCCCAACTAATGAAAAACTGTTTTTT; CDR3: CAISARGPPTNEKLFF
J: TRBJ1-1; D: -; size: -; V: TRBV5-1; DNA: TGCGCCAGCAGCTTGGATGTGGGGAGAACTGAAGCTTTCTTT; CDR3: CASSLDVGRTEAFF
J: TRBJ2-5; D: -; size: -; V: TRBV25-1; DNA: TGTGCCAGCAGTGAATACTCGAGGGGGAGAGAGACCCAGTACTTC; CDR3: CASSEYSRGRETQYF
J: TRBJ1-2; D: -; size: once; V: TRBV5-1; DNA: TGCGCCAGCAGGGCGACAGCTCCGAACTATGGCTACACCTTC; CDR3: CASRATAPNYGYTF
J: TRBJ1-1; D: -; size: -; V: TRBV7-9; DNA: TGTGCCAGCAGCGAGACAGGAGAAAAGAACACTGAAGCTTTCTTT; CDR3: CASSETGEKNTEAFF
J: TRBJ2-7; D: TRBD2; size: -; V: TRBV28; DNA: TGTGCCAGCAATACAATGGGGACTAGCGGGGCCTACGAGCAGTACTTC; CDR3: CASNTMGTSGAYEQYF
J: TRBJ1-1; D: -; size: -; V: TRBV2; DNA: TGTGCCAGCAGTGAAAACAGGCCGGACACTGAAGCTTTCTTT; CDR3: CASSENRPDTEAFF
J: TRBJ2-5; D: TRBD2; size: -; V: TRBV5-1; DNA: TGCGCCAGCAGCGGACTAGCGGGAACGTTGGAGACCCAGTACTTC; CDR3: CASSGLAGTLETQYF
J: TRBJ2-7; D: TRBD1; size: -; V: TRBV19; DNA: TGTGCCAGTAGTATTGCCACAGGGGGACCTACGATGGAGCAGTACTTC; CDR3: CASSIATGGPTMEQYF
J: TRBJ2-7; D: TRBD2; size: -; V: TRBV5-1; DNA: TGCGCCAGCAGCCCCAGCGTAGCGGGAAGGTCCTACGAGCAGTACTTC; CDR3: CASSPSVAGRSYEQYF
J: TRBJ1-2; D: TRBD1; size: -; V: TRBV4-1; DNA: TGCGCCAGCAGCCAAGATCCGACAGGGGACTATGGCTACACCTTC; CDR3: CASSQDPTGDYGYTF
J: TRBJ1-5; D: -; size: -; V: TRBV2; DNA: TGTGCCAGCAGTGAAGCTTTCAGGAGGATGGGCAATCAGCCCCAGCATTTT; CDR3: CASSEAFRRMGNQPQHF
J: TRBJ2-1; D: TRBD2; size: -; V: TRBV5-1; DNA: TGCGCCAGCAGCCCACGGACTAGCGGGAGGGCCTCGATTAATGAGCAGTTCTTC; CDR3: CASSPRTSGRASINEQFF
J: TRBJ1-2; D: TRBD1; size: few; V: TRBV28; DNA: TGTGCCAGCAGAGCCACTGACAGGGGGTACGGCTACACCTTC; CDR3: CASRATDRGYGYTF
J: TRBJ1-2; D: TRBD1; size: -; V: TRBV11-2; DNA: TGTGCCAGCAGCCAACGAGGGGACAGGGTTGCTGGGGATGGCTACACCTTC; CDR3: CASSQRGDRVAGDGYTF
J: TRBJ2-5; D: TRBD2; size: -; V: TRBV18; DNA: TGTGCCAGCTGCCAAAAGGGACTAGCGGCTCGATGCGAGACCCAGTACTTC; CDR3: CASCQKGLAARCETQYF
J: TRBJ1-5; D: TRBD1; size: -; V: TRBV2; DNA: TGTGCCAGCAGGGACGGGACAGGTCTCAATCAGCCCCAGCATTTT; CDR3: CASRDGTGLNQPQHF
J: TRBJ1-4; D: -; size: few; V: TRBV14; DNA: TGTGCCAGCAGCCAGGAGGATGGACCTAGAACTAATGAAAAACTGTTTTTT; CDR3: CASSQEDGPRTNEKLFF
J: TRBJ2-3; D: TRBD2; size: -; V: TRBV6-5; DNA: TGTGCCAGCTGGACTAGCGGGAGAACAGATACGCAGTATTTT; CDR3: CASWTSGRTDTQYF
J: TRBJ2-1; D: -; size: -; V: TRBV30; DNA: TGTGCCTGGAGTGTACATTCGCGGGAGCAGTTCTTC; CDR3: CAWSVHSREQFF
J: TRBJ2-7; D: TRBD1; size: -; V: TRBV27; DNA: TGTGCCAGCAGTCGGGCCGGGACAGGGTTTCGAGAGCAGTACTTC; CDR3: CASSRAGTGFREQYF
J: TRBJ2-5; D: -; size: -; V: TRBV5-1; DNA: TGCGCCAGCAGCCCTGGGGGCCGGAACCAAGAGACCCAGTACTTC; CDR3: CASSPGGRNQETQYF
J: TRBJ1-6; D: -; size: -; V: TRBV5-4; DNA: TGTGCCAGCAGCTCCCGTCGGGGGTCTGATTCACCCCTCCACTTT; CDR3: CASSSRRGSDSPLHF
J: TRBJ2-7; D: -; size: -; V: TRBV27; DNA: TGTGCCAGCAGAATGGGAGTGGGGTCCCGCGAGCAGTACTTC; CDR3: CASRMGVGSREQYF
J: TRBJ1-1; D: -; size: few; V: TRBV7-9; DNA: TGTGCCAGCAGCCGCACAGGGAAGACTGAAGCTTTCTTT; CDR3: CASSRTGKTEAFF
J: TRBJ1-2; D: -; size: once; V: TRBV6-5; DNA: TGTGCCAGCAGCCGCTTAGGTCCAGGCAACTATGGCTACACCTTC; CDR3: CASSRLGPGNYGYTF
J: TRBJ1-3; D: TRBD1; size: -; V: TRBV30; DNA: TGTGCCTGGACGGTGGGACAGGGCTCTGGAAACACCATATATTTT; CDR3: CAWTVGQGSGNTIYF
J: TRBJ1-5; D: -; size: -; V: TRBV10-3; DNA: TGTGCCATCAGTGGCGGGGTCAATCAGCCCCAGCATTTT; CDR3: CAISGGVNQPQHF
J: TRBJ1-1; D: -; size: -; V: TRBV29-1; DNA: TGCAGCGTTGAATGGCAGGGTGGGACTGAAGCTTTCTTT; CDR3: CSVEWQGGTEAFF
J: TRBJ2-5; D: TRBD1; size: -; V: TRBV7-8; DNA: TGTGCCAGCAGCTTTAACATGGGGACAGGGAGAGAGACCCAGTACTTC; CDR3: CASSFNMGTGRETQYF
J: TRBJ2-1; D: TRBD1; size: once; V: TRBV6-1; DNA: TGTGCCAGCAGTGAAGTCGGGACAGGGATCCATGAGCAGTTCTTC; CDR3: CASSEVGTGIHEQFF
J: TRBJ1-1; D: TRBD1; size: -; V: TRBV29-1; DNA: TGCAGCGTTGATTTCGGCAGGGGGGTCACTGAAGCTTTCTTT; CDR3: CSVDFGRGVTEAFF
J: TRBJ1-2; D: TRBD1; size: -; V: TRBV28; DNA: TGTGCCAGCAGTCTTCGGACAGGGTTTTATGGCTACACCTTC; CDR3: CASSLRTGFYGYTF
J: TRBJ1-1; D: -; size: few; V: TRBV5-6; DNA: TGTGCCAGCAGCTTTAGCCCCAAGGCGAACACTGAAGCTTTCTTT; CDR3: CASSFSPKANTEAFF
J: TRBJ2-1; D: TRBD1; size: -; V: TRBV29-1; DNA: TGCAGCGTGATGACAGGGTACAGTGAGCAGTTCTTC; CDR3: CSVMTGYSEQFF
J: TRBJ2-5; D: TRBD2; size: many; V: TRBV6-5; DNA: TGTGCCAGCAGTTACCTCGGGACTACCGAAGAGACCCAGTACTTC; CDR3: CASSYLGTTEETQYF
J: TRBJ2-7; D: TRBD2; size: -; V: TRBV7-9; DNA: TGTGCCAGCAGCTTAGAGACTAGCGGGCCGAGCTCCTACGAGCAGTACTTC; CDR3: CASSLETSGPSSYEQYF
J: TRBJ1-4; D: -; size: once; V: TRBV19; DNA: TGTGCCAGTTCCTCCTCCAGAAGGGGAAATGGTGAAAAACTGTTTTTT; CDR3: CASSSSRRGNGEKLFF
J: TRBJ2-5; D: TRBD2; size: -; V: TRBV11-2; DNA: TGTGCCAGCAGCCCCCCTCTCGGGACTAGCGGGATCCAATCCGAGACCCAGTACTTC; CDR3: CASSPPLGTSGIQSETQYF
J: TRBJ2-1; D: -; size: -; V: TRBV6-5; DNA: TGTGCCAGCAGCGACAGTGGGGAAGGAGGGAAGCAGTTCTTC; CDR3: CASSDSGEGGKQFF
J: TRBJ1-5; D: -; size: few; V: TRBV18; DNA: TGTGCCAGCTCACCTCAGGGTTCTATCAGCAATCAGCCCCAGCATTTT; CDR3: CASSPQGSISNQPQHF
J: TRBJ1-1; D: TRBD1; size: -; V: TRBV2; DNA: TGTGCCAGCTGCAGGACAGGGGAGACTGAAGCTTTCTTT; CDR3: CASCRTGETEAFF